This passage covers 8 T cell receptor beta chains from one sample sequenced in a study of shared clonotypes between healthy human individuals. The repertoire was sequenced with immunoSEQ multiplex PCR; TCRdb's copy has only in-frame clones and lacks some. The data hold about 680,000 clones, with more than 70% observed a single time. Source material: memory CD4+ T cells sorted from blood. The subset denotes: CD45RA-negative fraction. These receptors were taken from a woman aged 25 to 39 in good health.

This rearrangement joins TRBV7-2 to TRBJ1-1; 8 positions agree with TRBD1. The CDR3 sequence is 14 residues long. From germline, CDR1 is SGHTA and CDR2 FQGNSA. V trimming: 4 bases; J trimming: 4 bases; junction bases outside the gene matches: 5. The chain's CDR3 is CASSSQGGGTEAFF. DNA for the CDR3: TGTGCCAGCAGCTCACAGGGGGGTGGCACTGAAGCTTTCTTT. The variable domain in full, completed from reference TRBV7-2 and TRBJ1-1, reads GAGVSQSPSNKVTEKGKDVELRCDPISGHTALYWYRQSLGQGLEFLIYFQGNSAPDKSGLPSDRFSAERTGGSVSTLTIQRTQQEDSAVYLCASSSQGGGTEAFFGQGTRLTVV.

J is TRBJ2-5 and V is TRBV7-6; 12 positions agree with TRBD2. CDR3 length: 16 amino acids. Trimming removed 4 bases from V and 0 bases from J; junction bases left unmatched: 3. Germline V gene data show CDR1 as SGHVS and CDR2 as FNYEAQ. CDR3 residues: CASSSLAGGYQETQYF. DNA of the CDR3: TGTGCCAGCAGCTCCCTAGCGGGGGGGTACCAAGAGACCCAGTACTTC.

The V call is TRBV6-1, the J call TRBJ1-4; D is unclear. Germline loops: CDR1 MNHNS, CDR2 SASEGT. The germline V and J ends were trimmed by 8 bases and 7 bases, with 14 bases remaining between them. The CDR3 has 13 residues. The CDR3 nucleotides read TGTGCCAGCGGGCGGGCGGCGGGTGAAAAACTGTTTTTT. This codes for CASGRAAGEKLFF.

A few counts support this clone. J is TRBJ2-7 and V is TRBV5-1; D unclear. Germline lookup yields CDR1 SGHRS and CDR2 YFSETQ. The CDR3 consists of 14 residues. The V and J ends lost 0 bases and 7 bases respectively, with 14 bases between them. The CDR3 reads CASSLGGQLGEQYF. CDR3 DNA: TGCGCCAGCAGCTTGGGTGGCCAATTGGGGGAGCAGTACTTC.

As for this clone: A far larger clone is just one base off, so this is likely a read error. Distinct nucleotide sequences in the sample also encode this CDR3. This chain links TRBV5-1 with TRBJ2-1; 8 nucleotides agree with TRBD2. V lost 1 base and J lost 3; bases outside the gene matches: 3. This CDR3 has 15 amino acids. Germline-derived CDR1 and CDR2 are SGHRS and YFSETQ. The CDR3 DNA follows: TGCGCCAGCAGCTTGAGTAGCGGGGTCTACAATGAGCAGTTCTTC. It encodes CASSLSSGVYNEQFF. Together with reference TRBV5-1 and TRBJ2-1, the CDR3 gives the full variable domain: KAGVTQTPRYLIKTRGQQVTLSCSPISGHRSVSWYQQTPGQGLQFLFEYFSETQRNKGNFPGRFSGRQFSNSRSEMNVSTLELGDSALYLCASSLSSGVYNEQFFGPGTRLTVL.

The chain joins TRBV5-4 to TRBJ2-1; 7 bases match TRBD2. The CDR3 consists of 16 residues. V shed 4 bases and J 0 bases; nucleotides not matched to a gene: 7. Germline CDR1 and CDR2: SGHNT and YYREEE (reference sequence). CDR3: CASSGPSGRSYNEQFF. DNA of the CDR3: TGTGCCAGCAGCGGTCCTAGCGGTCGCTCCTACAATGAGCAGTTCTTC.

This chain joins TRBV4-2 and TRBJ2-6; 11 positions match TRBD2. The CDR3 is 17 amino acids. Unmatched junction bases numbered 5, after V lost 7 bases and J lost 0 bases. Germline values: CDR1 LGHNA, CDR2 YNFKEQ. The CDR3 region is CASKGLAVPSGANVLTF. The DNA of the CDR3 is TGTGCCAGCAAGGGACTAGCGGTCCCCTCTGGGGCCAACGTCCTGACTTTC.

The chain employs TRBV15 and TRBJ1-3; D is undetermined. This CDR3 region has 14 residues. V was shortened by 1 base and J by 2 bases, with 6 bases between the two germline ends. Germline assignment: CDR1 LNHNV and CDR2 YYDKDF (reference sequence). CDR3 loop: CATSRGGTGNTIYF. CDR3 DNA: TGTGCCACCAGCAGAGGCGGAACTGGAAACACCATATATTTT.